A selection of T cell receptor beta chains follows, all from one sample in a study of blood T cell repertoires in COVID-19. Sequencing was performed with immunoSEQ multiplex PCR; in TCRdb, only in-frame clones are kept and a portion is missing. This sample yields tens of thousands of clones, of which around 85% are seen a single time; 13% to 15% belongs to the top ten. Sequenced sample: peripheral blood. The receptors were sampled from a human donor in a cohort sampled during active COVID-19. Both conserved end residues are part of each CDR3. The order of the fields is D gene, V gene, J gene, clone size, CDR3 DNA, CDR3 protein. The D gene is left open where the match is weak. For some rows the clone size is stated as once, few or many, or as a class when expanded; others skip it.

TRBD2,TRBV5-4,TRBJ2-3,NA,TGTGCCAGCAGCCCGGGACTAGCGGGGATTACGCAGTATTTT,CASSPGLAGITQYF
NA,TRBV4-1,TRBJ1-4,NA,TGCGCCAGCAGCCGTCAGTTATCTAATGAAAAACTGTTTTTT,CASSRQLSNEKLFF
TRBD1,TRBV6-2/TRBV6-3,TRBJ1-2,NA,TGTGCCAGCAGCCCTCAGGGGGCGCGACCTTGGGACTATGGCTACACCTTC,CASSPQGARPWDYGYTF
TRBD1,TRBV10-1,TRBJ1-4,NA,TGCGCCAGCAGTGAAGGGGGGACAGGGGGTGAAAAACTGTTTTTT,CASSEGGTGGEKLFF
TRBD2,TRBV11-2,TRBJ2-7,NA,TGTGCCAGCACCATTTCCCTAACTAGCGGGGGCTCCTACGAGCAGTACTTC,CASTISLTSGGSYEQYF
TRBD1,TRBV19,TRBJ2-5,NA,TGTGCCAGTAATCGTTACAGGGGGGCCCAAGAGACCCAGTACTTC,CASNRYRGAQETQYF
NA,TRBV10-2,TRBJ2-7,NA,TGCGCCACCGGGGTCTCCTACGAGCAGTACTTC,CATGVSYEQYF
NA,TRBV28,TRBJ1-1,NA,TGTGCCAGCAGTTCCCCAGGCTCAATGAACACTGAAGCTTTCTTT,CASSSPGSMNTEAFF
NA,TRBV27,TRBJ1-5,few,TGTGCCAGCAGTTTTCGGGGGACCTCACATCAGCCCCAGCATTTT,CASSFRGTSHQPQHF
TRBD2,TRBV27,TRBJ2-1,NA,TGTGCCAGCAGTCCAGGGACTAGCGGGAGAGGTGAGCAGTTCTTC,CASSPGTSGRGEQFF
TRBD2,TRBV19,TRBJ2-1,once,TGTGCCAGTAGTCGTACTAGCGGTTCCTACAATGAGCAGTTCTTC,CASSRTSGSYNEQFF
NA,TRBV10-3,TRBJ2-1,NA,TGTGCCATCTCCGGTCAGGGGACCTACAATGAGCAGTTCTTC,CAISGQGTYNEQFF
TRBD1,TRBV6-5,TRBJ2-7,NA,TGTGCCAGCAGTCGACAGGGTCCCTCCTACGAGCAGTACTTC,CASSRQGPSYEQYF